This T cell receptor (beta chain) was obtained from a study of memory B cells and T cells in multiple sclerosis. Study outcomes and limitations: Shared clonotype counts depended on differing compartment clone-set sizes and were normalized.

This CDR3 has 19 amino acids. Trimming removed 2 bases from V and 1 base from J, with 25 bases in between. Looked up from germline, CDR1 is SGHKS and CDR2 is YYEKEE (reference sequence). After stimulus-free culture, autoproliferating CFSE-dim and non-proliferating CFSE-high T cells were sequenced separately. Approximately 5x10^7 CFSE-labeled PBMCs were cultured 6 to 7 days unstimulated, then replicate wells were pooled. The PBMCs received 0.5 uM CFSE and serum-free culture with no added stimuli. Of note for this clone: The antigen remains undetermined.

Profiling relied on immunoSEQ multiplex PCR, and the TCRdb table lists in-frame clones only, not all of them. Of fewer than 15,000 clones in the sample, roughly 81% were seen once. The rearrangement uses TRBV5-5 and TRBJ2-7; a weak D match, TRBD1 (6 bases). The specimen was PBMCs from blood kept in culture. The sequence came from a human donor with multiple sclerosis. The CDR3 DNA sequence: TGTGCCAGCAGCTTTCTTCCCACTTTACAGGGTTCGATGTCCTACGAGCAGTACTTC. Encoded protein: CASSFLPTLQGSMSYEQYF.